This passage covers 18 T cell receptor beta chains from one sample sequenced in a study of regulatory T cells in long-lasting Graves disease (TCRdb year 2021). The time point label on this specimen signifies: persistent/refractory GD, antithyroid drugs over 5 years with positive TRAb. For both TCR sequencing and RNA sequencing, RNA was extracted from PBMCs using TRIzol. Library generation was performed with multiplex PCR. TCRdb lists the instrument as Illumina HiSeq 4000. TCR beta libraries were built with iRepertoire HTBI primers and Arm-PCR amplification of CDR3 regions. Starting from the raw public reads, TCRdb applied fastp trimming at Q25, assembled clones with MiXCR and retained in-frame beta chains. Identical CDR3 proteins give one entry, which carries the most common genes and DNA. Within this sample are a few hundred thousand distinct CDR3 sequences, with approximately 23% of them counted one time only. About an eighth of the sample is in the top ten clones.

The sample here was peripheral blood mononuclear cells (PBMCs), taken when the disease was refractory, from a patient treated with antithyroid drugs. All receptors derive from a female donor with Graves disease.

CDR3 bases: TGTGCCAGAAGGGACACTAACTATGGCTACACCTTC. Amino acid sequence: CARRDTNYGYTF. The rearrangement joins TRBV10-3 to TRBJ1-2, with D possibly matching TRBD1 (6 bases). The germline CDR1 and CDR2 sequences are ENHRY and SYGVKD. This CDR3 region has 12 residues. Trimming stripped 10 bases from V and 0 bases from J, with 9 bases between.

This clonotype was counted many times. V usage is TRBV29-1 and J usage is TRBJ2-6, with a weak D call TRBD1 (6 bases). The CDR3 loop spans 15 amino acids. Germline V gene sequence: CDR1 SQVTM, CDR2 ANQGSEA. This CDR3 reads CYRTDSASGANVLTF. The CDR3 DNA sequence: TGCTATCGGACGGACAGTGCATCTGGGGCCAACGTCCTGACTTTC.

There are many counts of this clonotype. The chain carries TRBV19 and TRBJ1-5; 10 bases line up with TRBD1. J lost 1 base, V lost 8 bases, and 8 bases had no gene match. Germline V gene sequence: CDR1 LNHDA, CDR2 SQIVND (reference sequence). CDR3 length: 16 amino acids. In nucleotides, the CDR3 is TGTGCCAGTTCTCGGGACAGGGGCGGCAGCAATCAGCCCCAGCATTTT. Protein sequence: CASSRDRGGSNQPQHF. The variable domain in full, with the rest retrieved from reference TRBV19 and TRBJ1-5, is DGGITQSPKYLFRKEGQNVTLSCEQNLNHDAMYWYRQDPGQGLRLIYYSQIVNDFQKGDIAEGYSVSREKKESFPLTVTSAQKNPTAFYLCASSRDRGGSNQPQHFGDGTRLSIL.

This clonotype has a count of ten or more. The V call is TRBV28, the J call TRBJ2-7; 8 positions match TRBD1. Germline assignment: CDR1 MDHEN and CDR2 SYDVKM. V was clipped by 7 bases and J by 5 bases; unmatched bases: 10. This CDR3 contains 14 residues. CDR3 nucleotide sequence: TGTGCCAGCAACACCGACAGGGGAGGCCACGAGCAGTACTTC. Its translation: CASNTDRGGHEQYF. Full variable domain (missing parts from reference TRBV28 and TRBJ2-7): DVKVTQSSRYLVKRTGEKVFLECVQDMDHENMFWYRQDPGLGLRLIYFSYDVKMKEKGDIPEGYSVSREKKERFSLILESASTNQTSMYLCASNTDRGGHEQYFGPGTRLTVT.

In this sample, this clonotype turned up many times. This chain links TRBV7-2 with TRBJ2-7; tentatively, D is TRBD2 (5 bases). The V gene lost 5 bases and the J gene lost 6 bases, with 11 bases spanning the gap. This CDR3 spans 12 amino acids. Germline V gene lookup returns CDR1 SGHTA and CDR2 FQGNSA. The CDR3 loop is CASSHPGVEQYF. CDR3 nucleotides: TGTGCCAGCAGCCATCCCGGGGTCGAGCAGTACTTC.

This chain links TRBV19 with TRBJ1-5; maybe TRBD1 (5 bases). Germline CDR1 LNHDA, CDR2 SQIVND (reference sequence). The ends were cut back, 0 bases at V and 7 bases at J, with 13 bases in the middle. The CDR3 runs to 15 residues. This CDR3 reads CASSIDEAGRQPQHF. The CDR3, as DNA: TGTGCCAGTAGTATAGACGAGGCAGGGAGACAGCCCCAGCATTTT.

This clonotype appeared a few times. This chain connects TRBV13 to TRBJ2-7, with 13 bases that match TRBD2. Germline CDR1 and CDR2: PRHDT and FYEKMQ (reference sequence). The V and J ends lost 2 bases and 4 bases, in that order; junction bases with no gene match: 2. The CDR3 is 15 residues long. The CDR3 bases are TGTGCCAGCAGCTTACGACTAGCGGGGGGATACGAGCAGTACTTC. It is translated as CASSLRLAGGYEQYF.

The J gene is TRBJ1-1, the V gene TRBV10-3; D gene ambiguous. Germline assignment: CDR1 ENHRY and CDR2 SYGVKD. Between the trimmed V and J ends, which lost 2 bases and 10 bases, there was a span of 17 bases. CDR3 length: 14 amino acids. CDR3 sequence reads: CAISENGADGRAFF. In DNA form, the CDR3 reads TGTGCCATCAGTGAGAATGGTGCGGATGGTCGAGCTTTCTTT.

This clonotype was counted many times. V and J are TRBV28 and TRBJ2-7, with D possibly matching TRBD1 (5 bases). This CDR3 contains 14 residues. Trimming took off 3 bases at V and 7 bases at J, with 16 bases between the two ends. Germline V gene sequence: CDR1 MDHEN, CDR2 SYDVKM. CDR3 DNA sequence: TGTGCCAGCAGTTTGGTAGAAGGGGCAGGGGAGCAGTACTTC. Its translation: CASSLVEGAGEQYF. Looking up the rest from reference TRBV28 and TRBJ2-7 gives the full variable domain: DVKVTQSSRYLVKRTGEKVFLECVQDMDHENMFWYRQDPGLGLRLIYFSYDVKMKEKGDIPEGYSVSREKKERFSLILESASTNQTSMYLCASSLVEGAGEQYFGPGTRLTVT.

As regards this clonotype: This sequence may be a read error, since a much larger clone differs from it by one base. This CDR3 reads CVTSRGAAFLGGGSYEQYF. The CDR3, as DNA: TGTGTCACCAGCAGAGGAGCGGCCTTCTTAGGGGGAGGGTCCTACGAGCAGTACTTC. This rearrangement joins TRBV15 to TRBJ2-7; weak D call: TRBD2 (7 bases). CDR3 length: 19 residues. Germline V gene data show CDR1 as LNHNV and CDR2 as YYDKDF (reference sequence).

This clonotype has ten or more counts. The J gene is TRBJ2-5, the V gene TRBV30; possible D gene TRBD2, 5 bases. Germline V gives CDR1 GTSNPN, CDR2 SVGIG (reference sequence). CDR3 length: 13 residues. Trimming took off 2 bases at V and 5 bases at J, with 12 bases between the two ends. Here the CDR3 DNA reads TGTGCCTGGAGTTGGGGTGGGAGCGAGACCCAGTACTTC. Translating gives CAWSWGGSETQYF.

The J gene is TRBJ2-2, the V gene TRBV10-3; TRBD1 matches at 7 bases. This CDR3 has 15 amino acids. V trimming: 6 bases; J trimming: 5 bases; junction bases outside the gene matches: 9. Per the germline V gene, CDR1 is ENHRY and CDR2 is SYGVKD. This chain's CDR3 is CAISKGDSVTGELFF. The CDR3 region has the DNA TGTGCCATCAGCAAAGGGGACAGCGTGACCGGGGAGCTGTTTTTT.

There are many counts of this clonotype. This chain joins TRBV5-6 and TRBJ1-6; a possible D gene is TRBD1 (5 bases). The CDR3 covers 15 residues. From germline, CDR1 is SGHDT and CDR2 YYEEEE. The germline V and J ends were trimmed by 0 bases and 8 bases, with 12 bases remaining between them. The CDR3, as DNA: TGTGCCAGCAGCTTGGAAATAGGGGAGGATTCACCCCTCCACTTT. Amino acids: CASSLEIGEDSPLHF.

This clonotype has a count of ten or more. The genes are TRBV11-2 and TRBJ2-7; a weak D match, TRBD1 (6 bases). In germline, CDR1 is SGHAT, CDR2 FQNNGV. The CDR3 extends over 14 amino acids. Trimming took 2 bases from V and 1 from J, leaving 9 bases between them. CDR3 nucleotides: TGTGCCAGCAGCTTAACAGGGAGTTCCTACGAGCAGTACTTC. Translating gives CASSLTGSSYEQYF.

This clonotype was counted ten times or more. This chain joins TRBV20-1 and TRBJ2-7, with 7 bases identical to TRBD2. This CDR3 has 10 residues. Losses at the gene ends were 7 bases for V and 7 bases for J; bases not matched to a gene: 4. CDR1 is DFQATT, CDR2 SNEGSKA, per germline (reference sequence). The CDR3: CSVEREEQYF. The CDR3 DNA is TGCAGTGTCGAGCGGGAAGAGCAGTACTTC.

The genes are TRBV12-3 or TRBV12-4 and TRBJ2-7, with a possible D match to TRBD2 (6 bases). Trimming took off 6 bases at V and 3 bases at J, with 24 bases between the two ends. This CDR3 has 17 residues. CDR3: CASRRLGGVGGGYEQYF. The CDR3 DNA follows: TGTGCCAGCAGAAGATTGGGGGGAGTCGGTGGCGGCTACGAGCAGTACTTC.

This clonotype was detected only a few times. The chain combines TRBV6-1 with TRBJ1-2; 9 bases are a match to TRBD1. The V segment lost 7 bases and the J segment 1 base; nucleotides outside the gene matches: 13. In germline, CDR1 is MNHNS, CDR2 SASEGT. The CDR3 sequence is 17 residues long. CDR3 nucleotides: TGTGCCAGCACCCCGGGACAGGGAGGTTTGAATAACTATGGCTACACCTTC. Its translation: CASTPGQGGLNNYGYTF.

This clonotype appeared many times. V is TRBV28 and J is TRBJ2-2; 7 bases map to TRBD2. The CDR3 has 15 residues. The J segment lost 5 bases and the V segment lost 7 bases, leaving 10 bases of the junction unmatched. Germline-derived CDR1 and CDR2 are MDHEN and SYDVKM. The CDR3 DNA sequence: TGTGCCAGCACCCCGGCCGGGGAGGGGACCGGGGAGCTGTTTTTT. Amino acid sequence: CASTPAGEGTGELFF.